This TCR beta chain was observed in a study of T cell repertoires in cytomegalovirus infection. Study summary: Use of recently identified HLA-C-restricted and well-studied HLA-B-restricted CMV epitopes was part of the study. Public TCR beta signatures were indicative of both CMV infection and a matching HLA type.

Concerning this clonotype itself: Its specificity is unknown.

Study-wide results and limits: CMV carriers with the relevant HLA were identified by cumulative public TCR beta family frequency. HLA-C-restricted CMV clonotypes gave the most frequent clonotype in two of eight donors.

TCRdb re-analysed the reads in MiXCR, keeping a single row per CDR3 protein. Of some 920,000 distinct CDR3 sequences in the sample, around 31% are singletons; the top ten hold around 15%. The CDR3 extends over 15 amino acids. The V and J ends lost 4 bases and 6 bases, in that order; junction bases with no gene match: 4. Germline assignment: CDR1 MNHEY and CDR2 SMNVEV (reference sequence). Specimen: cultured CD8+ T cells from PBMCs, collected from culture after CMV antigen stimulation. The chain links TRBV27 to TRBJ1-4, with 11 bases lining up with TRBD1. The TCR comes from a human donor in good health (CMV status not recorded). Some clones in this sample may be carry-over from other donors' samples. DNA for the CDR3: TGTGCCAGCAGTTCTCCGGGACAGGGGGATGAAAAACTGTTTTTT. It encodes CASSSPGQGDEKLFF.